The T cell receptor (beta chain) described here comes from a study of response to subunit inactivated influenza vaccine. Study outcomes and limitations: Researchers suggested that each seasonal influenza vaccination recruits few new T cells.

TCRdb re-called the RT-PCR reads through MiXCR, storing one row per CDR3 protein. The sample yields 650,000 to 700,000 distinct CDR3 sequences, approximately 14% seen once. The CDR3 consists of 14 residues. V shed 2 bases and J 3 bases; nucleotides not matched to a gene: 4. The germline CDR1 and CDR2 sequences are SGHTA and FQGNSA. This clonotype was recorded at least ten times. Antigen unknown. Sequencing used PBMCs from blood, obtained 11 to 12 days after vaccination. The clonotype originates from a man aged 50-60 years who received an inactivated influenza vaccine. The chain links TRBV7-2 to TRBJ2-7; 7 nucleotides line up with TRBD1. The CDR3 region has the DNA TGTGCCAGCAGCTTATTCCCAGGGGGCTACGAGCAGTACTTC. Its translation: CASSLFPGGYEQYF.